This T cell receptor (beta chain) was recorded in a study of response to subunit inactivated influenza vaccine. TCRdb fed the RT-PCR reads into MiXCR, producing one record per CDR3 protein. Of hundreds of thousands of distinct CDR3 sequences in the sample, over 9.5% were seen once. The germline V and J ends were trimmed by 2 bases and 0 bases, with 24 bases remaining between them. Germline CDR1 and CDR2: LGHNA and YSLEER. CDR3 length: 20 amino acids. This material consisted of PBMCs from blood, taken roughly 6 weeks after vaccination. The TCR was taken from a man aged 50 or older who received an inactivated influenza vaccine. The genes are TRBV4-3 and TRBJ2-3, with D tentatively TRBD2 (6 bases). CDR3 coding DNA: TGCGCCAGCAGCCAACGGGGATTGGAGGGGACGCCCACTAGCACAGATACGCAGTATTTT. Its translation is CASSQRGLEGTPTSTDTQYF.